This T cell receptor beta chain emerged from a study of cytomegalovirus exposure and HLA in healthy donors. CDR3 length equals 14 residues. After removal of 5 bases from V and 3 bases from J, the junction contained 5 bases not matched to a gene. Germline CDR1 MDHEN, CDR2 SYDVKM. PCR employed 60 Vbeta and 13 Jbeta primers. Data came from immunoSEQ multiplex PCR; TCRdb stores just in-frame clones and leaves some out. This sample contains some 96,000 clones. The J gene is TRBJ1-2, the V gene TRBV28; 8 positions match TRBD1. This clonotype was obtained from a woman in her twenties or thirties in good health and CMV-seronegative. Sequencing was performed on PBMCs. CDR3 nucleotides: TGTGCCAGCAGTACGGACAGGGACGACTATGGCTACACCTTC. Its translation is CASSTDRDDYGYTF.